This T cell receptor beta chain was obtained from a study of cytomegalovirus exposure and HLA in healthy donors. The CDR3 is 14 residues long. V shed 5 bases, J shed 2 bases, and the junction held 2 bases outside the gene matches. The germline V gene has CDR1 SGHTA and CDR2 FQGNSA. Primers included in the PCR were 60 Vbeta and 13 Jbeta primers. TCRdb's copy holds only in-frame clones and misses some; the assay was immunoSEQ multiplex PCR. The table records about 190,000 clones, about 81% of them present only once. These donors, healthy bone marrow donors, were studied. Study observations and caveats: Some V segments, TRBV6-2 and TRBV6-3 among them, were indistinguishable and were therefore excluded. An analysis done earlier found most TCR beta V segments productive about 90% or about 30% of the time.

With regard to this clone: As yet, its antigen is unknown.

The chain employs TRBV7-2 and TRBJ2-7; 11 bases are shared with TRBD1. The source is a man aged 30-40 years in good health and CMV-seropositive. The sample consisted of PBMCs. The CDR3 coding sequence is TGTGCCAGCAGCGGGACAGGGGGTACCTACGAGCAGTACTTC. It specifies CASSGTGGTYEQYF.